The 28 T cell receptor beta chains reported below all come from one sample, sequenced in a study of T-cell memory formation after mild COVID-19. TCRdb reprocessed the 5' RACE reads via MiXCR and lists one record per CDR3 protein. The sample yields roughly 610,000 distinct CDR3 sequences, approximately 15% seen once. Sample: PBMCs or a T cell subset sorted from them (not recorded which). These receptors all come from an adult woman who had mild COVID-19 (a few samples of this study predate the infection). Cell type and time point are not known.

The CDR3 loop is CASSSTGVWTGELFF. In DNA, the CDR3 is TGTGCCAGCAGCTCTACAGGGGTATGGACCGGGGAGCTGTTTTTT. The chain links TRBV7-9 to TRBJ2-2, with TRBD1 identical over 7 bases. The V gene's germline CDR1 is SEHNR and CDR2 FQNEAQ (reference sequence). The CDR3 is 15 residues long. J lost 5 bases, V lost 4 bases, and 7 bases had no gene match.

This clonotype was found many times. V usage is TRBV9 and J usage is TRBJ2-7; D might be TRBD2 (5 bases). CDR3 length equals 13 residues. V shed 4 bases and J shed 5 bases, with 13 bases lying between them. CDR1 SGDLS and CDR2 YYNGEE come from the germline V gene. CDR3 in amino acids: CASSKEQTNEQYF. DNA of the CDR3: TGTGCCAGCAGCAAGGAGCAGACTAACGAGCAGTACTTC.

The rearrangement links TRBV24-1 to TRBJ2-3, with 8 positions matching TRBD1. Trimming removed 4 bases from V and 1 base from J; junction bases left unmatched: 6. The germline gives CDR1 KGHDR, CDR2 SFDVKD. The length of the CDR3 is 16 residues. CDR3 in DNA: TGTGCCACCAGTGACCGCGACAGGGGCGGCACAGATACGCAGTATTTT. Its protein product is CATSDRDRGGTDTQYF.

This clonotype appeared many times. This rearrangement joins TRBV7-8 to TRBJ2-5; TRBD2 aligns across 11 bases. V gave up 1 base and J gave up 3 bases; unmatched junction bases: 1. The CDR3 spans 15 residues. The germline CDR1 and CDR2 sequences are SGHVS and FQNEAQ. For the CDR3, the DNA is TGTGCCAGCAGCTTAGGGGGACTAGCGGAAGAGACCCAGTACTTC. Translation: CASSLGGLAEETQYF.

V gene TRBV7-8 combines with J gene TRBJ1-2, with D possibly TRBD1 on 5 matching bases. V gave up 10 bases and J gave up 2 bases, with 14 bases separating them. The germline V gene has CDR1 SGHVS and CDR2 FQNEAQ. The CDR3 is 13 amino acids. The CDR3 DNA sequence: TGTGCCACCTCGAAGGGGTCAAACTATGGCTACACCTTC. Translating it yields CATSKGSNYGYTF. Drawing the rest from reference TRBV7-8 and TRBJ1-2, the complete variable domain is GAGVSQSPRYKVAKRGQDVALRCDPISGHVSLFWYQQALGQGPEFLTYFQNEAQLDKSGLPSDRFFAERPEGSVSTLKIQRTQQEDSAVYLCATSKGSNYGYTFGSGTRLTVV.

This clonotype came up a few times. J is TRBJ1-1 and V is TRBV10-3; D perhaps matches TRBD1 (6 bases). The CDR3 extends over 12 amino acids. V was clipped by 10 bases and J by 3 bases, with 12 bases between them. Germline lookup yields CDR1 ENHRY and CDR2 SYGVKD. DNA for the CDR3: TGTGCCAGCGAGGGGGAGGACACTGAAGCTTTCTTT. Translation: CASEGEDTEAFF.

The chain employs TRBV10-3 and TRBJ2-1, with D perhaps TRBD2 (6 bases). CDR1 and CDR2 from the germline V gene are ENHRY and SYGVKD. The V end lost 2 bases, the J end lost 7 bases, and 12 bases lay between the germline ends. The length of the CDR3 is 14 residues. CDR3 in DNA: TGTGCCATCAGTGAGGTTCTAGCGCGGAATGAGCAGTTCTTC. It translates to CAISEVLARNEQFF.

This chain joins TRBV4-1 and TRBJ2-7; possibly TRBD1 for D (5 bases). There are 15 residues in the CDR3. V dropped 4 bases and J dropped 7 bases, with 20 bases sitting between them. Germline CDR1 and CDR2: MGHRA and YSYEKL. CDR3 residues: CASSPPEKGPEEQYF. The CDR3 region has the DNA TGCGCCAGCAGCCCACCCGAAAAGGGGCCGGAAGAGCAGTACTTC.

The chain uses TRBV7-2 and TRBJ2-3; D possibly matches TRBD1 or TRBD2 (6 bases each). The germline gives CDR1 SGHTA, CDR2 FQGNSA. This CDR3 region has 13 residues. Between the trimmed V and J ends, which lost 5 bases and 8 bases, there was a span of 14 bases. In DNA, the CDR3 is TGTGCCAGCAGCGAGTGGGGGGCGGGTACGCAGTATTTT. This translates into CASSEWGAGTQYF.

The chain uses TRBV20-1 and TRBJ2-1, with TRBD2 matching over 13 bases. Germline CDR1 is DFQATT and CDR2 is SNEGSKA (reference sequence). After removal of 3 bases from V and 7 bases from J, the junction contained 3 bases not matched to a gene. CDR3 length: 14 amino acids. CDR3 loop: CSARTSGRRNEQFF. For the CDR3, the DNA is TGCAGTGCTAGGACTAGCGGGAGGAGGAATGAGCAGTTCTTC.

The sample holds a few counts of this clonotype. CDR3: CASSLAGGVDYGYTF. The CDR3, as DNA: TGTGCCAGCAGCTTAGCAGGGGGGGTAGACTATGGCTACACCTTC. V is TRBV7-8 and J is TRBJ1-2; TRBD1 is a possible D gene (6 bases). Germline V gives CDR1 SGHVS, CDR2 FQNEAQ. CDR3 size: 15 residues. Trimming cost V 0 bases and J 3 bases, with 11 bases left between them.

V is TRBV12-3 or TRBV12-4 and J is TRBJ1-3; the D is unclear. V lost 5 bases and J 0 bases, leaving 8 bases between the germline ends. CDR3 length equals 14 residues. CDR3 amino acids: CASSPRTSGNTIYF. The CDR3 nucleotides are TGTGCCAGCAGTCCCCGGACCTCTGGAAACACCATATATTTT.

V is TRBV27 and J is TRBJ2-1; D is unresolved. The CDR3 runs to 12 residues. Germline-derived CDR1 and CDR2 are MNHEY and SMNVEV (reference sequence). V lost 8 bases, J lost 2 bases, and 7 bases lay in between. The DNA of the CDR3 is TGTGCCAGCTCGCCTGCCTACAATGAGCAGTTCTTC. It is translated as CASSPAYNEQFF.

The chain carries TRBV7-9 and TRBJ2-3; possible D gene TRBD2, 5 bases. V was trimmed by 1 base and J by 5 bases, leaving 13 bases between them. The CDR3 contains 15 residues. Germline assignment: CDR1 SEHNR and CDR2 FQNEAQ (reference sequence). CDR3 nucleotide sequence: TGTGCCAGCAGCTTAGAATTGCTAGCCGTAGATACGCAGTATTTT. This encodes CASSLELLAVDTQYF.

In this sample, this clonotype turned up many times. The CDR3 reads CASGPRGSESEQFF. The CDR3 coding sequence is TGCGCCAGCGGCCCGCGCGGGAGTGAGAGTGAGCAGTTCTTC. This rearrangement joins TRBV5-1 to TRBJ2-1, with 7 bases matching TRBD2. The CDR3 is 14 amino acids. J gave up 9 bases and V 7 bases, and 13 bases lay outside the gene matches. The germline CDR1 and CDR2 sequences are SGHRS and YFSETQ. The full variable domain, its missing parts supplied by reference TRBV5-1 and TRBJ2-1, is KAGVTQTPRYLIKTRGQQVTLSCSPISGHRSVSWYQQTPGQGLQFLFEYFSETQRNKGNFPGRFSGRQFSNSRSEMNVSTLELGDSALYLCASGPRGSESEQFFGPGTRLTVL.

V gene TRBV7-3 combines with J gene TRBJ2-7, with TRBD2 identical over 7 bases. This CDR3 region has 16 residues. The V and J ends lost 0 bases and 6 bases, in that order; junction bases with no gene match: 11. Germline V CDR1 and CDR2: SGHTA, FQGTGA. The CDR3 region is CASSLTPLGRGSEQYF. CDR3 coding DNA: TGTGCCAGCAGCTTAACACCGTTGGGGAGGGGATCCGAGCAGTACTTC.

The chain joins TRBV6-2 or TRBV6-3 to TRBJ2-7; D remains unclear. The V gene lost 5 bases and the J gene lost 6 bases, with 14 bases spanning the gap. This CDR3 contains 13 residues. Germline-derived CDR1 and CDR2 are MNHEY and SVGEGT. The CDR3 nucleotides read TGTGCCAGCAGTAACCTCCCAGCATTCGAGCAGTACTTC. It codes for CASSNLPAFEQYF.

The chain employs TRBV11-3 and TRBJ1-2; no reliable D call. This CDR3 contains 13 residues. In germline, CDR1 is SGHNT, CDR2 YENEEA. V lost 4 bases and J lost 4, with 10 bases in between. CDR3 nucleotides: TGTGCCAGCAGCTCCCGGGCCTTCTATGGCTACACCTTC. This gives the protein CASSSRAFYGYTF. Looking up the rest from reference TRBV11-3 and TRBJ1-2 gives the full variable domain: EAGVVQSPRYKIIEKKQPVAFWCNPISGHNTLYWYLQNLGQGPELLIRYENEEAVDDSQLPKDRFSAERLKGVDSTLKIQPAELGDSAVYLCASSSRAFYGYTFGSGTRLTVV.

Only a few counts were recorded for this clonotype. The chain joins TRBV7-6 to TRBJ2-7, with 7 bases fitting TRBD1. J lost 2 bases, V lost 5 bases, and 9 bases had no gene match. This CDR3 has 15 amino acids. CDR1 and CDR2 (germline): SGHVS, FNYEAQ. CDR3 protein: CASSRSEGAPYEQYF. The CDR3 DNA is TGTGCCAGCAGCAGAAGTGAGGGGGCGCCCTACGAGCAGTACTTC.

The chain couples TRBV7-8 to TRBJ2-5, with 12 bases matching TRBD2. This CDR3 is built from 17 residues. The germline V gene has CDR1 SGHVS and CDR2 FQNEAQ. Trimming at V came to 5 bases and at J to 5 bases, leaving 12 bases not matched to a gene. CDR3 nucleotide sequence: TGTGCCAGCAGCCCCCAACGACTAGCGGGAGCCGGTGAGACCCAGTACTTC. Translated, it gives CASSPQRLAGAGETQYF.

This clonotype was detected many times. This chain uses TRBV7-2 with TRBJ1-1; D unclear. The germline gives CDR1 SGHTA, CDR2 FQGNSA. The length of the CDR3 is 14 residues. V gave up 5 bases and J gave up 7 bases, with 17 bases separating them. CDR3 sequence: CASSPVHTPSEAFF. The CDR3 bases are TGTGCCAGCAGCCCTGTACATACTCCTAGTGAAGCTTTCTTT. The full variable domain, with the rest looked up from reference TRBV7-2 and TRBJ1-1, is GAGVSQSPSNKVTEKGKDVELRCDPISGHTALYWYRQSLGQGLEFLIYFQGNSAPDKSGLPSDRFSAERTGGSVSTLTIQRTQQEDSAVYLCASSPVHTPSEAFFGQGTRLTVV.

The J gene is TRBJ1-4, the V gene TRBV6-5, with 10 bases aligning to TRBD1. The V segment lost 4 bases and the J segment 10 bases; nucleotides outside the gene matches: 6. The CDR3 extends over 14 amino acids. Germline values: CDR1 MNHEY, CDR2 SVGAGI. The CDR3 sequence: CASSLGQGFGKLFF. The CDR3 coding sequence is TGTGCCAGCAGTTTGGGACAGGGGTTTGGAAAACTGTTTTTT.

In this sample, this clonotype turned up a few times. This chain links TRBV3-1 with TRBJ2-1; 9 bases are shared with TRBD1. After removal of 4 bases from V and 7 bases from J, the junction contained 5 bases not matched to a gene. This CDR3 is 14 amino acids long. From germline, CDR1 is LGHDT and CDR2 YNNKEL (reference sequence). The CDR3 DNA is TGTGCCAGCAGCCTCCGGACAGGGGTGAATGAGCAGTTCTTC. Translated: CASSLRTGVNEQFF.

This clonotype was observed a few times. The CDR3 reads CASSLVRAGGEQYF. In DNA, the CDR3 is TGTGCCAGCAGCTTGGTCCGTGCGGGGGGCGAGCAGTACTTC. The chain is built from TRBV5-5 and TRBJ2-7; 8 bases map to TRBD2. The V gene end was trimmed by 0 bases and the J gene end by 6 bases; junction bases not matched to a gene: 5. Looked up from germline, CDR1 is SGHKS and CDR2 is YYEKEE (reference sequence). The CDR3 contains 14 residues.

This clonotype was recorded a few times. The J gene is TRBJ2-6, the V gene TRBV24-1, with D perhaps TRBD1 (6 bases). In germline, CDR1 is KGHDR, CDR2 SFDVKD. Trimming shortened V by 7 bases and J by 0 bases, and 12 bases separated the two germline ends. The CDR3 extends over 16 amino acids. CDR3 bases: TGTGCCACCAGCCCCGGACAGTTCTCTGGGGCCAACGTCCTGACTTTC. It specifies CATSPGQFSGANVLTF.

This clonotype was seen a few times. The rearrangement joins TRBV4-2 to TRBJ2-7; 8 nucleotides agree with TRBD2. The V gene's germline CDR1 is LGHNA and CDR2 YNFKEQ. V lost 0 bases to trimming and J lost 2 bases; unmatched junction nucleotides: 9. The CDR3 is made up of 17 amino acids. The CDR3 sequence: CASSQDRGGTTPYEQYF. DNA for the CDR3: TGTGCCAGCAGCCAAGATCGGGGGGGGACCACCCCCTACGAGCAGTACTTC.

This chain connects TRBV20-1 to TRBJ1-2; D uncertain. The CDR3 covers 14 residues. Trimming cost V 6 bases and J 4 bases, with 18 bases left between them. Looked up from germline, CDR1 is DFQATT and CDR2 is SNEGSKA (reference sequence). Here the CDR3 reads CSAGPDLWGYGYTF. CDR3 coding DNA: TGCAGTGCCGGGCCCGACCTTTGGGGCTATGGCTACACCTTC.

The CDR3 DNA follows: TGTGCCAGCAGCGACGGATACAATACGCAGTATTTT. The encoded protein is CASSDGYNTQYF. The chain has TRBV12-3 or TRBV12-4 and TRBJ2-3; D is unresolved. V lost 6 bases, J lost 7 bases, and 11 bases lay in between. The CDR3 loop spans 12 amino acids.